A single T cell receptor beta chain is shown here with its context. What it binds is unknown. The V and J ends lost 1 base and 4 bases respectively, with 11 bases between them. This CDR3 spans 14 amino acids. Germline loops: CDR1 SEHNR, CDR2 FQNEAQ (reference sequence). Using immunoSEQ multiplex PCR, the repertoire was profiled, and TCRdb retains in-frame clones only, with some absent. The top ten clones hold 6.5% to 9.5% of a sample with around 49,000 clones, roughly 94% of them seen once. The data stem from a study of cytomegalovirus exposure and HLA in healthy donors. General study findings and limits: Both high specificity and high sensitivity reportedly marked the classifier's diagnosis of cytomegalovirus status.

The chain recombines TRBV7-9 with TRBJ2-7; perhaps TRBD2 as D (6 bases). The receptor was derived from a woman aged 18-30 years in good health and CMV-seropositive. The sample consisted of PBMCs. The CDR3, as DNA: TGTGCCAGCAGCTTAGGCCCGCGGGGATACGAGCAGTACTTC. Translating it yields CASSLGPRGYEQYF.